This TCR beta chain was identified in a study of cytomegalovirus exposure and HLA in healthy donors. Study results and caveats: Trimming of TCR beta V- and J-genes showed a link, identified in a later analysis, to a missense DCLRE1C variant. Being productive about 90% or about 30% of the time was typical of most TCR beta V segments in an earlier analysis. TCR beta sequences reportedly predicted most subjects' HLA-A and HLA-B alleles accurately. Reportedly, diagnosis of cytomegalovirus status by the classifier showed high specificity and sensitivity.

About this clone: Its specificity is not known.

The primer mix had 60 Vbeta and 13 Jbeta primers. Assay: immunoSEQ multiplex PCR; the TCRdb copy retains only in-frame clones and omits some. The repertoire includes 120,000 or so clones, approximately 78% of them detected once, and 6.3% sits in the top ten. The CDR3 has 13 amino acids. Deletions cut 4 bases from V and 1 base from J, with 7 bases between. The germline V gene encodes CDR1 SEHNR and CDR2 FQNEAQ (reference sequence). V and J are TRBV7-9 and TRBJ2-5; D gene uncertain. The TCR was taken from a woman between 40 and 55 years old in good health and CMV-seronegative. Sequencing was performed on PBMCs. CDR3 sequence reads: CASSSSPQETQYF. Here the CDR3 DNA reads TGTGCCAGCAGCTCTTCCCCCCAAGAGACCCAGTACTTC.